The subject of this entry is one TCR beta chain. The antigen is not known. TCRdb's table, derived via immunoSEQ multiplex PCR, lists solely in-frame clones and lacks some. The sample shows approximately 170,000 clones, approximately 81% of them seen only once. The source of the sample is a study of cytomegalovirus exposure and HLA in healthy donors. On the study more broadly: The roughly 130 validation repertoires used the same platform as the approximately 620 first-cohort repertoires (as reported by a later analysis).

Findings and limits, study-wide: CMV antigen specificity of three CMV-associated chains was confirmed in vitro. Published work reported that the classifier diagnosed cytomegalovirus status with high specificity and sensitivity.

Germline lookup yields CDR1 SNHLY and CDR2 FYNNEI. The germline V and J ends were trimmed by 6 bases and 13 bases, with 19 bases remaining between them. This CDR3 is built from 12 residues. The specimen sequenced was PBMCs. The gene calls are TRBV2 and TRBJ2-7; D unclear. The source is a man younger than 35 in good health and CMV-seropositive. The CDR3 sequence is CASREPASRLYF. In DNA, the CDR3 is TGTGCCAGCAGGGAGCCGGCCTCCCGACTCTACTTC.